This T cell receptor beta chain comes out of a study of CD8+CD57+ T cells in acquired aplastic anemia. Looking at the study overall: The average for DNA from sorted CD4+ and CD8+ cells was roughly 3 ug. Average CD4+ read depth in healthy donors was around 10 million reads. General observations from the study: About 30 CD8+ CDR3 sequences occurred in both the patients and the controls. No significant difference in CD8+ Simpson's diversity was found between patients and controls.

About this clonotype itself: The target antigen is unknown.

Trimming removed 7 bases at V and 3 bases at J, with 15 bases between. CDR3 size: 14 residues. The germline V gene has CDR1 MNHEY and CDR2 SMNVEV (reference sequence). Genomic DNA, the template, was used for profiling of the TCR beta VDJ and CDR3. Each CDR3 protein is one row after TCRdb ran MiXCR on the reads. This sample yields some 240,000 distinct CDR3 sequences, of which 30% to 40% are seen a single time; approximately 1.2% belongs to the top ten. This chain connects TRBV27 to TRBJ1-1; tentative D call: TRBD1 (6 bases). The clonotype originates from a human donor in good health, serving as a control. The sequenced sample was sorted CD4+, CD8+, or CD8+CD57+ T cells (not recorded which) from PBMCs. The DNA of the CDR3 is TGTGCCAGCACCCCCCGGGGGGCGGACACTGAAGCTTTCTTT. Its protein is CASTPRGADTEAFF.